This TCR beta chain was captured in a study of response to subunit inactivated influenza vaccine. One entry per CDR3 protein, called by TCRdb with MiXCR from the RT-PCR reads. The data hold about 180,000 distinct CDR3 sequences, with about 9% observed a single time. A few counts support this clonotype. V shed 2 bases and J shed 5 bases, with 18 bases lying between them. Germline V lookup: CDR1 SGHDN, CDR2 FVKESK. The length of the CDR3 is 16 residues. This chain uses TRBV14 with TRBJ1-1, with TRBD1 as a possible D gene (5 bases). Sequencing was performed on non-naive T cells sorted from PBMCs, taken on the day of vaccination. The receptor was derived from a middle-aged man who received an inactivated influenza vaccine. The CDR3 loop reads CASSQRGGGRWTEAFF. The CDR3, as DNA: TGTGCCAGCAGCCAAAGAGGTGGGGGAAGGTGGACTGAAGCTTTCTTT.